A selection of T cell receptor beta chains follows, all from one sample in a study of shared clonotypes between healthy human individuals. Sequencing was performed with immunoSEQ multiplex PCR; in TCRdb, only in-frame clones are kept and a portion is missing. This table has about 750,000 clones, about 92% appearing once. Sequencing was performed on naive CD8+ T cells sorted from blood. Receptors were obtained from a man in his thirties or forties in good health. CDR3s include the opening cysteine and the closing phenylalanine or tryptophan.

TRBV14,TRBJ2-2,CASSQVAGRYTGELFF
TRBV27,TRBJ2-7,CASSSPDKFYYEQYF
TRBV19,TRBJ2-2,CASSLGTGGFRELFF
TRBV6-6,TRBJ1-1,CASSPGQMNTEAFF
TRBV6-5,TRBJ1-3,CASSGGDRGNTIYF
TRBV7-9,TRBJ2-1,CASSLGAGEYNEQFF
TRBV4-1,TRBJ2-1,CASSQDSGLAGFNEQFF
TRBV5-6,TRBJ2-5,CASSSDTFLLLETQYF
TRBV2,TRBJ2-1,CASRVTSGSYNEQFF
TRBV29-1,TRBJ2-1,CSSFTVLSYNEQFF
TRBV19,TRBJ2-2,CASSIGWTTTGELFF
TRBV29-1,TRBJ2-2,CSVELASTGELFF
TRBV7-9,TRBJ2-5,CASSFEGGETQYF
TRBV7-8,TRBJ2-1,CASSLGAGQEVSYNEQFF
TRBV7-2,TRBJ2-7,CASSYYPGTGYEQYF
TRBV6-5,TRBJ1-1,CASSLTGYTEAFF
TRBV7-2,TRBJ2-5,CASSLAGGYQETQYF
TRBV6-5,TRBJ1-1,CASSYYSENTEAFF
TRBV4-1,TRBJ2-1,CASSQGMAGSYNEQFF
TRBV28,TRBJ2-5,CASTTHSSGAETQYF
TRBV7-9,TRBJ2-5,CASSSVWADRETQYF
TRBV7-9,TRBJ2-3,CASSWLAGFSDTQYF
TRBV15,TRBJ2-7,CATSRGGYEQYF
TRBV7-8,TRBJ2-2,CASSLDFGLAGDTGELFF
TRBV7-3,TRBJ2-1,CASSFYPDNEQFF
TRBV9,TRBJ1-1,CASSLGGATEAFF
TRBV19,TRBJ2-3,CASSIGVAGTDTQYF
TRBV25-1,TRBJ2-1,CASSESPGGTYNEQFF
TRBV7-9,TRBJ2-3,CASSPVGRAVGWDTQYF
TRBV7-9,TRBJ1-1,CASSLLAGGGTEAFF
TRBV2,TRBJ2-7,CASSEYVGGLSYEQYF
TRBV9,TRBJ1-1,CASSEGQVTEAFF
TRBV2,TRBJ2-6,CASRRDFYSGANVLTF
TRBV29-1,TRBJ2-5,CSVRAGVSFQETQYF
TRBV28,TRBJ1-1,CASNIRTGHMNTEAFF
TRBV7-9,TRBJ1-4,CASSLGLPRDEKLFF
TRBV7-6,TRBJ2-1,CASSFRLAGYEQFF
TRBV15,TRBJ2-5,CATSRVNSRGETQYF
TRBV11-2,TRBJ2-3,CASNPLGRHSTDTQYF
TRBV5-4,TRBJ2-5,CASSLVGGGEAVEETQYF
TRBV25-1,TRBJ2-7,CASSAPSGSGTYEQYF
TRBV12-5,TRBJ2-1,CASGFGTSYNEQFF
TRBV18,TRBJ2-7,CASSPPASGSSYEQYF
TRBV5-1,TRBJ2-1,CASSLYPSPNEQFF
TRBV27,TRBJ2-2,CASSLGRTGELFF
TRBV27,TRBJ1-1,CASSSKSNTEAFF
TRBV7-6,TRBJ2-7,CASSFSGTRNSYEQYF
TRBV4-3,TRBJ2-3,CASSPDALATTQYF
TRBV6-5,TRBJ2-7,CASSFPGYEQYF
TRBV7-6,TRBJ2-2,CASSLYLDIGKWGGELFF
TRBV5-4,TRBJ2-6,CASSLALSGANVLTF
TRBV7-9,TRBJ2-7,CASSIDREGPGQYF